This TCR beta chain is drawn from a study of T cells in Graves' hyperthyroidism and ophthalmopathy. TCR beta CDR3 regions were amplified from RNA transcripts. The study used the HTBI primer set for a first-round RT-PCR of the TCR CDR3. TCRdb analysed the multiplex PCR reads with MiXCR anew, one entry per CDR3 protein. This table holds approximately 640,000 distinct CDR3 sequences, 17% found once. Concerning this clonotype: Antigen: not known.

Patients between 18 and 65 years old had hyperthyroidism, newly diagnosed and lasting under 2 months. PBMCs were obtained from approximately 9.2 ml fresh peripheral blood. The V end was cut by 1 base, the J end by 5 bases, with 21 bases between. CDR1 is SGDLS and CDR2 is YYNGEE in the germline V gene. This CDR3 has 17 residues. Study outcomes and limitations: Most thyroid clonotypes that were expanded above 0.001 also turned up in blood.

Source material: blood. This clonotype originated in a man over 45 with Graves' hyperthyroidism. The rearrangement links TRBV9 to TRBJ1-1; D possibly corresponds to TRBD1 (6 bases). The CDR3 reads CASSVIPGYSQGTEAFF. The CDR3 DNA is TGTGCCAGCAGCGTAATCCCAGGGTACTCGCAGGGGACTGAAGCTTTCTTT.